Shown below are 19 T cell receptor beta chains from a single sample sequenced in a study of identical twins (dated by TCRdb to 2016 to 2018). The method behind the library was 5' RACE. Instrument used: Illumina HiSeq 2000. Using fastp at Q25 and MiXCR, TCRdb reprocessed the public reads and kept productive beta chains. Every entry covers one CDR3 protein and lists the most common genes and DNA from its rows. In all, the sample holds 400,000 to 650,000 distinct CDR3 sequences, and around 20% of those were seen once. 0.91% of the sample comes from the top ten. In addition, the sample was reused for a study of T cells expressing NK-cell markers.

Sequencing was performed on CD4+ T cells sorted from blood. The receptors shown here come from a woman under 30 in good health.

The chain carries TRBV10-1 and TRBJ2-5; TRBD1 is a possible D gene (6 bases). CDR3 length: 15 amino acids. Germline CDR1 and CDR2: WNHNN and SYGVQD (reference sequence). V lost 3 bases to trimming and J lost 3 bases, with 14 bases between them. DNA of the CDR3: TGCGCCAGCAGTGATGGGGGCACAGGAAAAGAGACCCAGTACTTC. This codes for CASSDGGTGKETQYF.

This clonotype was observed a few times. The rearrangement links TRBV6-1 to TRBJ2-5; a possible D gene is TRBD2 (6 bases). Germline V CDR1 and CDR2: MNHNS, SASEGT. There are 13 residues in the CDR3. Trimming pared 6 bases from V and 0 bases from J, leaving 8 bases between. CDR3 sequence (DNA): TGTGCCAGCAGGCGGGGCCACCAAGAGACCCAGTACTTC. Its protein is CASRRGHQETQYF.

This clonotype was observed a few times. The CDR3 reads CASSLVGDSRYEQYF. CDR3 coding DNA: TGTGCCAGCAGCTTGGTAGGGGACTCCCGCTACGAGCAGTACTTC. The genes are TRBV11-2 and TRBJ2-7, with a weak D call TRBD2 (6 bases). Germline lookup yields CDR1 SGHAT and CDR2 FQNNGV. V was pared by 3 bases and J by 3 bases, with 15 bases between. The CDR3 has 15 residues.

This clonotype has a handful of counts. CDR3 nucleotides: TGTGCCAGCAGGGTTTCAGCGGTGGGACATGGATACGAGCAGTACTTC. This gives the protein CASRVSAVGHGYEQYF. The chain uses TRBV6-1 and TRBJ2-7; D might be TRBD1 (6 bases). Germline V gene sequence: CDR1 MNHNS, CDR2 SASEGT. Between the trimmed V and J ends, which lost 6 bases and 4 bases, there was a span of 22 bases. The CDR3 contains 16 residues.

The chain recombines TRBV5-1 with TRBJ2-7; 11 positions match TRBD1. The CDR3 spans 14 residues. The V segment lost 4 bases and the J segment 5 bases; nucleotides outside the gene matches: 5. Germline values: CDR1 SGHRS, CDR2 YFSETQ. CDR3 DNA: TGCGCCAGCAGCATGGGACAGGGGGTCAACGAGCAGTACTTC. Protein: CASSMGQGVNEQYF.

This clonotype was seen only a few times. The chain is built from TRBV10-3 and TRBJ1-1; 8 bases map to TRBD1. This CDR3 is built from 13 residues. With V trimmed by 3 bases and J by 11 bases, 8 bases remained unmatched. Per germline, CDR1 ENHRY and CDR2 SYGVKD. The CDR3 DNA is TGTGCCATCAGTGATCAGCAGGGGGCGCGGGCTTTCTTT. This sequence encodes CAISDQQGARAFF.

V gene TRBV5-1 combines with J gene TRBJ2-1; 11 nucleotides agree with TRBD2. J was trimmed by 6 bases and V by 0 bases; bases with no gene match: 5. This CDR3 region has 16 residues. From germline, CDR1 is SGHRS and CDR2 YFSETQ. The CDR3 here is CASSLGLAGPFNEQFF. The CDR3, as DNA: TGCGCCAGCAGCTTGGGACTAGCGGGGCCGTTCAATGAGCAGTTCTTC.

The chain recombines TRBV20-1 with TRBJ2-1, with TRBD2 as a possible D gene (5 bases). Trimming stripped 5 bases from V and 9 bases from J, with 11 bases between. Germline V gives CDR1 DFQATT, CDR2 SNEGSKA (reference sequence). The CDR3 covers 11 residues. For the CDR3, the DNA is TGCAGTGCTCCAGGTGGGAGTGAGCAGTTCTTC. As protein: CSAPGGSEQFF.

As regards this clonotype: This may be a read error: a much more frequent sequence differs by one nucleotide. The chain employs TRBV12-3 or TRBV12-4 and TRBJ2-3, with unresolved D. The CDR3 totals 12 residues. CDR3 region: CASLLSSDTHYF. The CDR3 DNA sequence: TGTGCCAGCCTGTTATCCTCGGATACGCATTATTTT.

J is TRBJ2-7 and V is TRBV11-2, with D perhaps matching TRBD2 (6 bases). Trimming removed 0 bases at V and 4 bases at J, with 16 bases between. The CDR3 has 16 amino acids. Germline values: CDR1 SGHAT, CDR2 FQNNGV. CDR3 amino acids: CASSLDRERKGYEQYF. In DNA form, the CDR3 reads TGTGCCAGCAGCTTAGACCGGGAGCGTAAGGGATACGAGCAGTACTTC. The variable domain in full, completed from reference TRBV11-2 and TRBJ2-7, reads EAGVAQSPRYKIIEKRQSVAFWCNPISGHATLYWYQQILGQGPKLLIQFQNNGVVDDSQLPKDRFSAERLKGVDSTLKIQPAKLEDSAVYLCASSLDRERKGYEQYFGPGTRLTVT.

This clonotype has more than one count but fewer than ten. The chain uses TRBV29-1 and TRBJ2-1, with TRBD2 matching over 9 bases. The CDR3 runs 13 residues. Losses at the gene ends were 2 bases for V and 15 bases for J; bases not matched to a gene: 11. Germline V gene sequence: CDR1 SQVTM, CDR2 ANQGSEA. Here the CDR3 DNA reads TGCAGCGTTGAATTGGCGGGAGGGCTGTCTCGGTTCTTC. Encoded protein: CSVELAGGLSRFF.

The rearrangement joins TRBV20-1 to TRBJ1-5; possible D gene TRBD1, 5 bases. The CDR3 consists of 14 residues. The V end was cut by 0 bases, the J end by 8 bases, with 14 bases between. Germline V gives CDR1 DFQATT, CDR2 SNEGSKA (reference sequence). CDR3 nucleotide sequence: TGCAGTGCTAGAGATGCGACAGTAGGTGAGCCCCAGCATTTT. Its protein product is CSARDATVGEPQHF.

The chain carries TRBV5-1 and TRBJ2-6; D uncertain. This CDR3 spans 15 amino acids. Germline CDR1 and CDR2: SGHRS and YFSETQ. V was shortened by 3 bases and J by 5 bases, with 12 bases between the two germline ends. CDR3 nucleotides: TGCGCCAGCAGCTCGGTCCGAGATAGGGCCAACGTCCTGACTTTC. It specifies CASSSVRDRANVLTF.

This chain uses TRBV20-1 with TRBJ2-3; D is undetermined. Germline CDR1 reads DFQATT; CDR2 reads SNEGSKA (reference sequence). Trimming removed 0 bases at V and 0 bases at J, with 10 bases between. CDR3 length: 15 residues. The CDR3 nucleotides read TGCAGTGCTAGAGAAACGGGTTATAGCACAGATACGCAGTATTTT. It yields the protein CSARETGYSTDTQYF.

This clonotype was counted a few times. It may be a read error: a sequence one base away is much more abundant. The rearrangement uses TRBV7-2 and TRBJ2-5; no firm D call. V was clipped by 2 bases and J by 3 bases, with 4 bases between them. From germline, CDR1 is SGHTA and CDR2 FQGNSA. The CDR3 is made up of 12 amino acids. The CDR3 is CASSLFKETQYF. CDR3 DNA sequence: TGTGCCAGCAGCTTATTTAAAGAGACCCAGTACTTC.

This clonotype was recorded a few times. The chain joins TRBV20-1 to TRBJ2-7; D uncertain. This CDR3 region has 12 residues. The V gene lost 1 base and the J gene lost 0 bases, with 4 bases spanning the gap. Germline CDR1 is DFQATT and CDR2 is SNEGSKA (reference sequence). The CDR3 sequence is CSARASSYEQYF. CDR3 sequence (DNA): TGCAGTGCTAGAGCGTCCTCCTACGAGCAGTACTTC.

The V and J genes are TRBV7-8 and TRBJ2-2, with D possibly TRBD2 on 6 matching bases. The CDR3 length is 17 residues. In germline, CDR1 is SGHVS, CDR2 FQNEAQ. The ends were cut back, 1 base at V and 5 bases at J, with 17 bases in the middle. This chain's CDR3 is CASSLVTAGGGTGELFF. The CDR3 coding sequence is TGTGCCAGCAGCTTAGTGACGGCGGGTGGGGGGACCGGGGAGCTGTTTTTT.

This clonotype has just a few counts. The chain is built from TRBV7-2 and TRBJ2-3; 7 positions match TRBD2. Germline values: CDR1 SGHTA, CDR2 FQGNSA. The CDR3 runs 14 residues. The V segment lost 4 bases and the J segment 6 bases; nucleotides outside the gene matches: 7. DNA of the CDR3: TGTGCCAGCAGCTCAAAGCGGGATGGGGATACGCAGTATTTT. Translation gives CASSSKRDGDTQYF.

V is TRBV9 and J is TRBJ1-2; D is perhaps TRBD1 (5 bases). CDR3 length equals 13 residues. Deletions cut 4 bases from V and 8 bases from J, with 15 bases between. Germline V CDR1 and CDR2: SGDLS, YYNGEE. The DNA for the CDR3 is TGTGCCAGCAGCCCACGTTCGGGGGAAGGCTACACCTTC. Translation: CASSPRSGEGYTF.